This T cell receptor (beta chain) was documented in a study of control samples from healthy donors and cancer patients (dated by TCRdb to between 2020 and 2021). Library creation used the immunoSEQ multiplex PCR assay. The source is immuneACCESS, and TCRdb retained only in-frame sequences with V and J called. Part of the clones is not carried over; for the studies checked, unresolved V genes explain less than half of this, and the remainder is unexplained. A total of about 150,000 clones appear in this sample, 90% to 95% of them only once. The top ten constitute approximately 0.7% of the sample. The table lists this clone with a few counts. Its specific antigen is unknown. No much larger clonotype is one base removed from it; base qualities were not supplied. The CDR3 runs 15 amino acids, cysteine and phenylalanine included. CDR3 DNA only is kept here, 45 bases in frame from base 1. V sheds 5 bases and J sheds 2 bases, leaving 13 bases between their ends. Per the germline V gene (reference sequence), SEHNR is the CDR1 and FQNEAQ is the CDR2.

Source material: blood. The rearrangement combines TRBV7-9 with TRBJ1-3; tentative D gene TRBD1, with 6 bases matching. The sequence was obtained from a woman aged 25 to 39 in good health. The DNA sequence is as follows: TGTGCCAGCAGCGAACAGGGCGCGGCTGGAAACACCATATATTTT. Its protein is CASSEQGAAGNTIYF.